The clone carrying this T cell receptor beta chain was seen a handful of times. What it binds is unknown. These data belong to a study of blood T cells in healthy people across ages. Notes on the study in general: Higher diversity, along with more naive CD4+ cells, distinguished long-lived donors from aged donors. The fall in TCR beta diversity per million T cells was roughly linear with age.

The donors, aged 6 to 90, were healthy Caucasians from Russia. Researchers report isolating at least 6.5 million PBMCs per sample. A second PCR of about 7 to 12 cycles used a sample-barcoded 5' primer and a J-beta primer mix. TCRdb analysed the 5' RACE reads with MiXCR anew, one entry per CDR3 protein. The sample carries about 730,000 distinct CDR3 sequences, approximately 43% recorded once. This receptor was obtained from a woman aged 55-70 years in good health. The sequenced sample was blood.

The CDR3 DNA reads as TGCGCCAGCAGCAGGGACAGGGAGGGGGGAGAGCAGTACTTC. It yields the protein CASSRDREGGEQYF. The chain uses TRBV5-1 and TRBJ2-7; 9 bases line up with TRBD1. The CDR3 has 14 residues. Germline V gene sequence: CDR1 SGHRS, CDR2 YFSETQ. The V and J ends lost 4 bases and 7 bases, in that order; junction bases with no gene match: 9.